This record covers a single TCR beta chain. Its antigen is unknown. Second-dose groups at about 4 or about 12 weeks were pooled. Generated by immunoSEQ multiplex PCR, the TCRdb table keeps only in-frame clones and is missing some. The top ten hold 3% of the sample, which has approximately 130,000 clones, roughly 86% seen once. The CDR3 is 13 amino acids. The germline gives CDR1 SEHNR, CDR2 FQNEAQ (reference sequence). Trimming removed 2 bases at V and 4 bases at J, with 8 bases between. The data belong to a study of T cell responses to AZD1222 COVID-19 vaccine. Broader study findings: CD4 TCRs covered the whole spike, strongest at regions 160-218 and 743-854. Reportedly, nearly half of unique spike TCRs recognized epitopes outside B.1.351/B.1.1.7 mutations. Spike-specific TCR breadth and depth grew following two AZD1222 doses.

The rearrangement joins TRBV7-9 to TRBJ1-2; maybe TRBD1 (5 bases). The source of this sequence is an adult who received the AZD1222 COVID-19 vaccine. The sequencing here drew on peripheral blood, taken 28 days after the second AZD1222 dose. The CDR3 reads CASSLRDLYGYTF. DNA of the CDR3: TGTGCCAGCAGCTTAAGGGACCTCTATGGCTACACCTTC. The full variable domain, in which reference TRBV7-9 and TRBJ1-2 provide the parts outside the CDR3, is DTGVSQNPRHKITKRGQNVTFRCDPISEHNRLYWYRQTLGQGPEFLTYFQNEAQLEKSRLLSDRFSAERPKGSFSTLEIQRTEQGDSAMYLCASSLRDLYGYTFGSGTRLTVV.